The source of this T cell receptor beta chain is a study of cytomegalovirus exposure and HLA in healthy donors. Points from the study as a whole: What a later analysis showed was that several of the most significant clusters appeared linked to common viral pathogens. A few chains linked to CMV were shown in vitro to be specific for CMV antigens. Per a prior analysis, the majority of TCR beta V segments were productive roughly 87% or roughly 30% of the time. Across donors, sequencing depth was assumed by presence/absence analyses to be roughly uniform.

In the PCR, 60 Vbeta and 13 Jbeta primers were used. Generated by immunoSEQ multiplex PCR, the TCRdb table keeps only in-frame clones and is missing some. Of 150,000 to 200,000 clones in the sample, around 77% are singletons; the top ten hold 1.5% to 1.8%. As to this clone: Its antigen remains unknown.

Germline CDR1 SEHNR, CDR2 FQNEAQ (reference sequence). V gave up 5 bases and J gave up 4 bases; unmatched junction bases: 8. The length of the CDR3 is 15 residues. The chain combines TRBV7-9 with TRBJ2-5; TRBD1 matches 9 bases. The specimen was PBMCs. This TCR was recovered from a man in his forties in good health and CMV-seronegative. CDR3 sequence (DNA): TGTGCCAGCAGCCCCGGACAGGGGCCCCTAGAGACCCAGTACTTC. Amino acid sequence: CASSPGQGPLETQYF.